The table lists the clone carrying this TCR beta chain with a few counts. Its antigen is still unknown. The data were obtained in a study of naive and memory T cell subsets. General study points: Diversity fell and Gini index rose from naive through CM, EM, EMRA. A few larger clonotypes appeared in naive repertoires, especially CD8, possibly memory cells re-expressing CD45RA. TCR abundance followed a power law differing between naive and memory subsets.

Alpha and beta libraries were amplified separately from the second PCR onward. Both TRBC1 and TRBC2 were covered by a beta constant-region primer of two equimolar oligonucleotides. TCRdb processed the UMI-ligation and nested PCR reads anew with MiXCR; each CDR3 protein has one entry. The data hold around 160,000 distinct CDR3 sequences, with about a sixth observed a single time. This TCR was sampled from a human donor in good health. The sample was naive CD4+ T cells from blood.

For the CDR3, the DNA is TGTGCCAGCAGTCGGGGACAGAACACTGAAGCTTTCTTT. It encodes CASSRGQNTEAFF. The chain carries TRBV6-5 and TRBJ1-1, with a tentative D call TRBD1 (6 bases). Germline lookup yields CDR1 MNHEY and CDR2 SVGAGI. The CDR3 is made up of 13 amino acids. The V end was cut by 5 bases, the J end by 1 base, with 8 bases between.